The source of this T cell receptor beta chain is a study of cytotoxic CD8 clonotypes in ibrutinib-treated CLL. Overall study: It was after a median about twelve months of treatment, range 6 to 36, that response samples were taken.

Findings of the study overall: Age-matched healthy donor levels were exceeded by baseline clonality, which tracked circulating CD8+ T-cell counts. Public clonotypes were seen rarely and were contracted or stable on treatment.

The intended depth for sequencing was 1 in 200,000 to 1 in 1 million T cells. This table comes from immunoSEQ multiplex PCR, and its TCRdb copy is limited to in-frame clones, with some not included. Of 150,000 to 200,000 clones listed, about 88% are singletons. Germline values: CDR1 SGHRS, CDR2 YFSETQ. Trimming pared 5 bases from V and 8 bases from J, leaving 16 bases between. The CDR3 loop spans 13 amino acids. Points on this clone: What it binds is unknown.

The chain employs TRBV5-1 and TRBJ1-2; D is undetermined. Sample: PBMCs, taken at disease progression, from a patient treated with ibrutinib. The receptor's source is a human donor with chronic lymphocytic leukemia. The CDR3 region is CASSPEIDAGYTF. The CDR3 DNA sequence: TGCGCCAGCAGTCCCGAGATCGACGCGGGCTACACCTTC. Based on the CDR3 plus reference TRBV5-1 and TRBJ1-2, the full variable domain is KAGVTQTPRYLIKTRGQQVTLSCSPISGHRSVSWYQQTPGQGLQFLFEYFSETQRNKGNFPGRFSGRQFSNSRSEMNVSTLELGDSALYLCASSPEIDAGYTFGSGTRLTVV.